What follows is one TCR beta chain and its context. This CDR3 spans 14 amino acids. Germline V gene data show CDR1 as SGHDN and CDR2 as FVKESK. With 2 bases removed from V and 10 bases from J, the gap between germline ends came to 12 bases. This entry belongs to a study of blood T cell repertoires in COVID-19. The overall study: Samples representing acute and convalescent COVID-19 were sourced from the United States, Italy and Spain. T cells, B-cell-depleted T cells, or PBMCs provided the cDNA or gDNA that served as material.

In the study's own analysis: From reference gene primer amplification, estimates of nucleated cell counts were derived. TCRdb's copy holds only in-frame clones and misses some; the assay was immunoSEQ multiplex PCR. The V and J calls and clone size come from that table; D and trimming were worked out from the DNA. The sample contains about 120,000 clones, less than 90% of which appear only once. The gene calls are TRBV14 and TRBJ1-6; D might be TRBD1 (5 bases). The material sequenced was peripheral blood. The TCR sequence derives from an older man with acute or convalescent COVID-19. The CDR3 loop is CASSQHQKGSPLHF. The CDR3 nucleotides are TGTGCCAGCAGCCAACACCAAAAGGGGTCACCCCTCCACTTT.